This T cell receptor (beta chain) was found in a study of cytomegalovirus exposure and HLA in healthy donors (dated by TCRdb to about 2017). Looking at the study overall: According to an earlier analysis of around 600 of the donors, about 179 million T cells yielded 120 million or so unique TCR beta sequences and 276 Gb of sequence data. An early release that covered some 640 HLA-typed donors contained around 300 gigabases of sequencing data and 70 million to 100 million unique TCR sequences. Of the 300 to 500 genotyped donors, 65% to 90% were placed in the genetic ancestry cluster associated with self-reported Caucasian donors. The aim of the study was to test whether cataloging public T cell receptors could identify signatures of past pathogen exposure. Using immunosequencing, the study profiled T cell repertoires from about 650 subjects and related those repertoires to cytomegalovirus serostatus. In addition to the first cohort of 666 subjects, a separate validation cohort of 130 or so different subjects was used. To predict cytomegalovirus infection status, the study brought together high-throughput TCR immunosequencing, statistical association of individual TCRs with disease status, and machine learning. To study patterns of TCR occurrence, a later analysis re-analyzed previously published TCR beta repertoires from 500 to 850 donors and added high-resolution HLA genotyping. The later analysis used no new phenotypic data to find candidate immune exposures, relying instead on TCR beta sequences and their occurrence across donors. To decide whether each TCR beta V gene segment behaved as functional or pseudogenic, an earlier analysis of some 570 of the donors relied on high-throughput TCR beta sequencing. Alongside the repertoire data, information on donor age, sex, ethnicity and CMV serostatus was compiled. Genome-wide SNP genotypes for about 65% of the 666 donors were used in a later genetic analysis, which treated that subset as a discovery cohort. All discovery cohort repertoires had been generated on a single sequencing platform. Class I and class II HLA loci were covered by the typing at four-digit resolution. Typing coverage differed by locus: A, B, C, DRB1 and DQB1 were typed in roughly 629-630 donors, DQA1 in 500 to 550, DPA1 in roughly 590, and DPB1 in just under 490. About five DR-DQ haplotypes were treated as single units for association and clustering because of strong linkage in the cohort. On average, approximately 250,000 unique TCR beta nucleotide sequences were sequenced per donor among roughly 430 genotyped donors of the cohort, with about 17% of those sequences being non-productive. What the work shows at the level of the full study, not this receptor alone: When HLA alleles, especially DR and DQ, strongly co-occurred, TCR associations were difficult to assign to individual alleles. Some IMGT-functional V segments, including TRBV6-2 and TRBV6-3, could not be told apart with the 87-base-pair reads, so those segments were excluded. An earlier analysis of some 560 of the donors showed that most TCR beta V segments appeared in productive rearrangements either about 87% or about 30% of the time, which broadly matched IMGT annotations. Three of the identified cytomegalovirus-associated TCR beta chains were confirmed in vitro to be specific for cytomegalovirus antigens. A further reported finding was that TCR beta sequences accurately predicted the HLA-A and HLA-B alleles for most subjects in the first cohort. Specific HLA alleles were associated with over 15,000 TCR beta sequences at a false discovery rate of 0.05 in a later analysis. A later genetic analysis associated a missense DCLRE1C variant with V-gene and J-gene trimming of TCR beta chains, and an independent cohort replicated the association. In the study, 150 to 200 TCR beta chains were listed as associated with cytomegalovirus. This cohort had only TCR beta chains sequenced, and the lack of alpha or paired-chain data limited which features could be detected. Linkage disequilibrium might explain the correlated functional status among segregating V segments, but an unknown experimental factor could not be excluded. A later analysis found that most CMV-associated TCR beta chains appeared HLA-restricted, with HLA associations seemingly driven largely by CMV exposure. Because counts were too low, fewer than 20 rarely observed V segments, including chromosome 9 orphons, were excluded from the earlier analysis of about 500 of the donors. The classifier was reported to diagnose cytomegalovirus status with high specificity and sensitivity in both the original and validation cohorts. The sequencing pipeline was judged likely to have produced a cluster of highly shared sequence variants as a technical artifact. Sequencing depth was assumed to be roughly uniform across donors in the presence/absence analyses, though that assumption may not hold. The authors suggested that the approach could potentially be extended to other disease states and immunological phenotypes. A later genetic analysis reported fewer N-insertions in productive TCRs among donors in an Asian-associated ancestry cluster than the roughly 720-donor mean. CMV serostatus was the only immune exposure information available for the cohort. In a later analysis, HLA-associated TCR beta chains were found to be more clonally expanded and to have lower generation probabilities than equally common non-associated chains. Because some donors lacked HLA typing at each locus, the association tests relied only on the typed subset. According to a later analysis, parvovirus B19, influenza, CMV and Epstein-Barr virus appeared linked to several top co-occurrence clusters. In a later analysis, TCR association rates were found to vary across HLA loci, with the most associated TCRs seen for DRB1 alleles and the fewest for HLA-C alleles. Across donors, most TCR sequences were observed very rarely, whereas some public TCRs were present in many individuals.

This clone was recorded a few times. The antigen it binds to is not known. The input lacks base qualities; no much larger clone sits a single base away. Via the germline V gene (reference sequence), CDR1 is MNHEY and CDR2 SMNVEV. V is cut by 6 bases and J by 2 bases, and the space between the germline ends is 14 bases. The CDR3 contains 14 residues, cysteine and phenylalanine counted. Just the 42-base CDR3 DNA is kept, in frame starting at base 1. Libraries were prepared through the immunoSEQ multiplex PCR assay. A mixture of 60 forward primers for TCR Vbeta segments and 13 reverse primers for TCR Jbeta segments was used in the multiplex PCR. Amplification of the CDR3 region of rearranged TCR beta genes was performed with a multiplex PCR assay on genomic DNA. Amplified TCR beta libraries were sequenced as 87-base-pair reads on the Illumina HiSeq System. As for the original processing: A later analysis counted some 74 million unique TCR beta chains across the 670 or so repertoires, and 10 million to 12 million of these chains were shared by at least two donors. To remove PCR and sequencing errors, raw reads were error-corrected and collapsed into unique sequences using a nearest-neighbor algorithm that merged closely related sequences. Alignment of CDR3 sequences to IMGT reference sequences was used to assign V, D and J gene segments. For a sequence to be retained, a match of at least six nucleotides was required to both a V gene segment and a J gene segment. Rearrangements were called productive when the CDR3 lacked stop codons and stayed in frame with V and J; all others were non-productive. Following IMGT convention, CDR3 was defined as the stretch from the second conserved V-encoded cysteine to the conserved J-encoded phenylalanine. The earlier analysis of roughly 590 of the donors excluded sequences that lacked an unambiguous match to a single V gene segment. An earlier analysis of fewer than 750 of the donors classified V segments as functional when productive rearrangements were above 56.7% and as segregating when the standard deviation between donors was above 5%. A statistical classification framework was developed to diagnose cytomegalovirus status using the catalog of TCR beta chain sequences. V and J gene assignment, in a later analysis, came from comparing TCR nucleotide sequences with IMGT/GENE-DB human TR gene sequences. In a later analysis, CDR3 sequences and most-parsimonious VDJ recombination scenarios were assigned using the TCRdist pipeline. A later analysis defined each TCR beta chain by its CDR3 amino acid sequence plus V-gene family, and excluded reads lacking a unique V-gene family. To address suspected cross-contamination and a sequencing artifact, a later analysis removed some 620 highly shared, low-generation-probability nucleotide sequences. In a later analysis, a clonal expansion index for each public chain was calculated from normalized within-repertoire ranks of inferred template counts. In a later analysis, generation probabilities were computed using a VDJ recombination model fitted to out-of-frame rearrangements, and the results were checked against IGoR. In a later analysis, TCR-TCR, TCR-HLA and TCR-CMV co-occurrence was scored with hypergeometric tests, and a repertoire-size bias correction was applied to TCR pairs. To estimate false discovery rates, a later analysis permuted the HLA or CMV assignments 20 times. In a later analysis, co-occurring TCRs were grouped with DBSCAN, and TCRdist sequence similarity was added when clustering was performed within HLA-allele-positive subsets. Repertoires with fewer than 30,000 or more than 120,000 public chains, plus five repertoires with anomalous nucleotide sharing, were excluded from co-occurrence clustering. TCRdb holds this immuneACCESS table with in-frame rearrangements only. Some clones are missing; in checked studies, unresolved V genes explain under half, and the rest has no known cause. The V and J calls and the clone size are those of that table, but D and trimming were determined from the DNA. Within this sample are under 200,000 clones, with about 63% of them counted one time only. The ten largest clonotypes hold 2.5% to 3.5% of the sample.

The cohort consisted of 650 to 850 healthy bone marrow donors. All cohort members were sampled while nominally healthy, although unrecorded immune exposures were likely present. The donor tested CMV seropositive, placing the donor among the approximately 290 seropositive members of the cohort. A peripheral blood sample was provided by each donor, and peripheral blood mononuclear cells were used for TCR beta sequencing. The Qiagen DNeasy Blood Extraction Kit was used to extract genomic DNA from the blood cell samples. The rearrangement combines TRBV27 with TRBJ2-7; TRBD1 is possibly the D segment (5 matching bases). This sequence originates from a woman between 35 and 50 years old in good health and CMV-seropositive. Sequencing input: PBMCs. The CDR3 protein is CASRRNRGPYEQYF. The nucleotide sequence is given as TGTGCCAGCAGGAGAAATAGGGGTCCCTACGAGCAGTACTTC.